The rows below give T cell receptor beta chains drawn from one sample of a study of shared clonotypes between healthy human individuals. Sequencing was performed with immunoSEQ multiplex PCR; in TCRdb, only in-frame clones are kept and a portion is missing. The data hold about 1 million clones, with approximately 72% observed a single time. The sample taken for sequencing was memory CD4+ T cells sorted from blood. The receptors originated from a man younger than 35 in good health. CDR3s include the opening cysteine and the closing phenylalanine or tryptophan. Each record gives: CDR3 DNA, CDR3 protein, clone size, V gene, D gene, J gene. The D gene is left open where the match is weak. Only part of the rows carry a size: once, few, many, or a class if the clone is expanded.

CDR3nt: TGTGCCATCAGTGAGTTACTCAATGAGCAGTTCTTC
CDR3aa: CAISELLNEQFF
abundance: -
v_gene: TRBV10-3
d_gene: -
j_gene: TRBJ2-1

CDR3nt: TGTGCCAGCAGCTCCCCCGGGACTACCTACAATGAGCAGTTCTTC
CDR3aa: CASSSPGTTYNEQFF
abundance: -
v_gene: TRBV5-4
d_gene: TRBD2
j_gene: TRBJ2-1

CDR3nt: TGCAGCGTGGCCCCAGGGGGCGAGCAGTACTTC
CDR3aa: CSVAPGGEQYF
abundance: -
v_gene: TRBV29-1
d_gene: TRBD1
j_gene: TRBJ2-7

CDR3nt: TGTGCCAGCAGCCTGATCCGTGGAAACACCATATATTTT
CDR3aa: CASSLIRGNTIYF
abundance: -
v_gene: TRBV14
d_gene: -
j_gene: TRBJ1-3

CDR3nt: TGTGCCAGCAGCCGACGTACGACAGGGAGGAAAGAGACCCAGTACTTC
CDR3aa: CASSRRTTGRKETQYF
abundance: -
v_gene: TRBV5-6
d_gene: -
j_gene: TRBJ2-5

CDR3nt: TGCAGCGTTGCCGAGAGGACAAGCTCCTACGAGCAGTACTTC
CDR3aa: CSVAERTSSYEQYF
abundance: many
v_gene: TRBV29-1
d_gene: -
j_gene: TRBJ2-7

CDR3nt: TGCGCCAGCAGGGGTGGAGGCCAGGCGATCTCTGGAAACACCATATATTTT
CDR3aa: CASRGGGQAISGNTIYF
abundance: -
v_gene: TRBV5-1
d_gene: -
j_gene: TRBJ1-3

CDR3nt: TGTGCCAGTATCGCACTCGGGACCGTGAACACTGAAGCTTTCTTT
CDR3aa: CASIALGTVNTEAFF
abundance: -
v_gene: TRBV19
d_gene: -
j_gene: TRBJ1-1

CDR3nt: TGTGCCAGCAGTTACAGGCGGGAGCGGACAGATACGCAGTATTTT
CDR3aa: CASSYRRERTDTQYF
abundance: -
v_gene: TRBV6-5
d_gene: TRBD2
j_gene: TRBJ2-3

CDR3nt: TGTGCCATCAGTTATGGACTGGACAATGAGCAGTTCTTC
CDR3aa: CAISYGLDNEQFF
abundance: -
v_gene: TRBV10-3
d_gene: -
j_gene: TRBJ2-1

CDR3nt: TGTGCCAGCAGCTTATCAGGGAGCGGTGGCTACACCTTC
CDR3aa: CASSLSGSGGYTF
abundance: -
v_gene: TRBV7-9
d_gene: -
j_gene: TRBJ1-2

CDR3nt: TGTGCCAGCAGTCTACAGACAGGGGGCCATCAGCCCCAGCATTTT
CDR3aa: CASSLQTGGHQPQHF
abundance: -
v_gene: TRBV28
d_gene: TRBD1
j_gene: TRBJ1-5

CDR3nt: TGCAGCGTTGAAGATTTCGGACAGGGTTCTTATGGCTACACCTTC
CDR3aa: CSVEDFGQGSYGYTF
abundance: few
v_gene: TRBV29-1
d_gene: TRBD1
j_gene: TRBJ1-2

CDR3nt: TGTGCCAGCAGATTACCCGGGACAGTGAACACCGGGGAGCTGTTTTTT
CDR3aa: CASRLPGTVNTGELFF
abundance: -
v_gene: TRBV11-2
d_gene: TRBD1
j_gene: TRBJ2-2

CDR3nt: TGTGCCACCAGCAGCCTGGGTGGGGAGACCCAGTACTTC
CDR3aa: CATSSLGGETQYF
abundance: -
v_gene: TRBV15
d_gene: -
j_gene: TRBJ2-5

CDR3nt: TGTGCCAGCAGACTTAGACAGGGGATCGCTGAAGCTTTCTTT
CDR3aa: CASRLRQGIAEAFF
abundance: -
v_gene: TRBV27
d_gene: TRBD1
j_gene: TRBJ1-1

CDR3nt: TGTGCCAGCTCACCACCACAGAACACTGAAGCTTTCTTT
CDR3aa: CASSPPQNTEAFF
abundance: once
v_gene: TRBV18
d_gene: -
j_gene: TRBJ1-1

CDR3nt: TGTGCCAGCAGCGACCGACTAGCGAGCACAGATACGCAGTATTTT
CDR3aa: CASSDRLASTDTQYF
abundance: -
v_gene: TRBV7-9
d_gene: TRBD2
j_gene: TRBJ2-3

CDR3nt: TGTGCCAGCAGCCGATCGGGGTCCTACGAGCAGTACTTC
CDR3aa: CASSRSGSYEQYF
abundance: -
v_gene: TRBV27
d_gene: -
j_gene: TRBJ2-7

CDR3nt: TGTGCCAGCAGCGCCAGGGTAGCGGGGGAGACCCAGTACTTC
CDR3aa: CASSARVAGETQYF
abundance: -
v_gene: TRBV7-2
d_gene: TRBD2
j_gene: TRBJ2-5

CDR3nt: TGTGCCAGCAGCGTAGGGGGGACCATCACAGATACGCAGTATTTT
CDR3aa: CASSVGGTITDTQYF
abundance: -
v_gene: TRBV9
d_gene: -
j_gene: TRBJ2-3

CDR3nt: TGCGCCAGCAGGGGGGACAGGGGCACAAGCTCCTATAATTCACCCCTCCACTTT
CDR3aa: CASRGDRGTSSYNSPLHF
abundance: -
v_gene: TRBV10-2
d_gene: TRBD1
j_gene: TRBJ1-6

CDR3nt: TGTGCCAGCAGCGGGCTGACTAGTCAGCAGTTCTTC
CDR3aa: CASSGLTSQQFF
abundance: -
v_gene: TRBV11-3
d_gene: -
j_gene: TRBJ2-1

CDR3nt: TGTGCCAGCAGTCAGGGACATTTGCACGAGCAGTACTTC
CDR3aa: CASSQGHLHEQYF
abundance: once
v_gene: TRBV6-5
d_gene: -
j_gene: TRBJ2-7

CDR3nt: TGTGCCAGCAGCTTGGCCCATAGCGGGAGGGCCTACGAGCAGTACTTC
CDR3aa: CASSLAHSGRAYEQYF
abundance: -
v_gene: TRBV5-8
d_gene: TRBD2
j_gene: TRBJ2-7

CDR3nt: TGTGCCAGCTCATCGACCGGGGGAGGAGGCTACACCTTC
CDR3aa: CASSSTGGGGYTF
abundance: -
v_gene: TRBV18
d_gene: -
j_gene: TRBJ1-2

CDR3nt: TGTGCCTGGAGTAGACAGGGGAACGAGCAGTACTTC
CDR3aa: CAWSRQGNEQYF
abundance: many
v_gene: TRBV30
d_gene: TRBD1
j_gene: TRBJ2-7

CDR3nt: TGTGCCAGCTCACCTCTTTATCAGGGTGCCCAAGAGACCCAGTACTTC
CDR3aa: CASSPLYQGAQETQYF
abundance: -
v_gene: TRBV18
d_gene: -
j_gene: TRBJ2-5

CDR3nt: TGCAGCGTTGAAGGAAAGGGGACCCAGTACTTC
CDR3aa: CSVEGKGTQYF
abundance: -
v_gene: TRBV29-1
d_gene: -
j_gene: TRBJ2-5

CDR3nt: TGTGCCAGCAGCTTAGAAACAGGGATAATGAACACTGAAGCTTTCTTT
CDR3aa: CASSLETGIMNTEAFF
abundance: -
v_gene: TRBV11-2
d_gene: -
j_gene: TRBJ1-1

CDR3nt: TGCGCCAGCAGCTTGTCTGTAAGTGGGACAGGGGCCACTGAAGCTTTCTTT
CDR3aa: CASSLSVSGTGATEAFF
abundance: -
v_gene: TRBV5-1
d_gene: TRBD1
j_gene: TRBJ1-1

CDR3nt: TGTGCCAGTAGTGCCCCGGGACAGGGGGCTTATGGCTACACCTTC
CDR3aa: CASSAPGQGAYGYTF
abundance: -
v_gene: TRBV19
d_gene: TRBD1
j_gene: TRBJ1-2